This T cell receptor beta chain was captured by sequencing in a study of CD8 T cells in Susac syndrome. Study-level findings and limits: The study recognized that the number of individuals in its TCR sequencing and HLA analysis was relatively small.

CDR1 and CDR2 from the germline V gene are MDHEN and SYDVKM. With 7 bases removed from V and 4 bases from J, the gap between germline ends came to 10 bases. This CDR3 spans 12 amino acids. RNA was extracted with the RNeasy kit, and a quantity of about 0.45 to 1 ug was reverse transcribed using random hexamers. TCRdb itself ran the immunoSEQ multiplex PCR reads through MiXCR, one entry per CDR3 protein. In the table there are more than 110,000 distinct CDR3 sequences, approximately 95% of which are singletons. TEMRA cells were enriched by FACS, and CD4+ and CD8+ T cells were negatively isolated. Worth noting for this clonotype: The antigen is unknown.

V usage is TRBV28 and J usage is TRBJ1-1, with D unclear. The receptor was isolated from a human donor with Susac syndrome. The sample comprised CD4+ T cells from PBMCs. This CDR3 is CASTRSGTEAFF. For the CDR3, the DNA is TGTGCCAGCACAAGGAGCGGCACTGAAGCTTTCTTT.